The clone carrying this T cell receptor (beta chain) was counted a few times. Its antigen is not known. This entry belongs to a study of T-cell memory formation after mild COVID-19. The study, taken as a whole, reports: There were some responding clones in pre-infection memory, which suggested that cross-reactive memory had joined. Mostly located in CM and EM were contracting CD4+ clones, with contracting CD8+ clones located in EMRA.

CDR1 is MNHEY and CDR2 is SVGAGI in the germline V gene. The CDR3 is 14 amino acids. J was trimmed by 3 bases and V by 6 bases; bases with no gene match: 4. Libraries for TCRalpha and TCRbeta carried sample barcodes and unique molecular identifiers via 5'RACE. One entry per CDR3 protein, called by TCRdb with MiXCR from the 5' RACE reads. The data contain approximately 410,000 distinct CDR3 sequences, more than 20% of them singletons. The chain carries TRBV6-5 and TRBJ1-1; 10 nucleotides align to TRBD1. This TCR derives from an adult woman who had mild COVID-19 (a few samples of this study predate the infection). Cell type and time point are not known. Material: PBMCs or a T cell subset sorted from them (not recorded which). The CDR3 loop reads CASRLDRGHTEAFF. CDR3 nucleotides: TGTGCCAGCAGACTTGACAGGGGGCACACTGAAGCTTTCTTT.